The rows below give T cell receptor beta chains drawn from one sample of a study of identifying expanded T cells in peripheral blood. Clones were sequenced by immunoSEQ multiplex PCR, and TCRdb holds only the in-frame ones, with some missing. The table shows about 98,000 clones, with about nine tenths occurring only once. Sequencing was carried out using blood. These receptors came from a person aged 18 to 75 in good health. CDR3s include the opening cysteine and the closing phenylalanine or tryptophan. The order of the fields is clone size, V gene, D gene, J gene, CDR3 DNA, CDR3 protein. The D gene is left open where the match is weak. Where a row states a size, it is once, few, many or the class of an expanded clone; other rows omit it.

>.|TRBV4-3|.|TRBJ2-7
TGCGCCAGCAGCCTAACTGAGCAGGGGGAGCAGTACTTC
CASSLTEQGEQYF
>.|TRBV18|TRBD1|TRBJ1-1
TGTGCCAGCTCACCTACGACAGGGTCAGACACTGAAGCTTTCTTT
CASSPTTGSDTEAFF
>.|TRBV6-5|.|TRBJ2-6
TGTGCCACGGCGGCAACTTCTGGGGCCAACGTCCTGACTTTC
CATAATSGANVLTF
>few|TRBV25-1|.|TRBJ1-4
TGTGCCAGCAGTGAGGCAGTCATCGTTGATGAAAAACTGTTTTTT
CASSEAVIVDEKLFF
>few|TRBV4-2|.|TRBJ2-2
TGTGCCAGCAGCCAAGAAACCCGGACATTGAACACCGGGGAGCTGTTTTTT
CASSQETRTLNTGELFF
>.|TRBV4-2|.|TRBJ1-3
TGTGCCAGCAGCCAACCCGGGTTACGCTCTGGAAACACCATATATTTT
CASSQPGLRSGNTIYF
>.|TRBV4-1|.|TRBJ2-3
TGCGCCAGCAGCGGTCTGGGCACAGATACGCAGTATTTT
CASSGLGTDTQYF
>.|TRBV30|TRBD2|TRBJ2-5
TGTGCCTGGAGTGTAAGAGCGGGGGGGCCCGGGAGTGGCCAAGAGACCCAGTACTTC
CAWSVRAGGPGSGQETQYF
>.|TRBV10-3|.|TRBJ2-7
TGTGCCATCAGTTTACAGGGTCGGGCCTACGAGCAGTACTTC
CAISLQGRAYEQYF
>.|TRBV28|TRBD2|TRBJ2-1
TGTGCCAGCAGAAAAGCGGGAGGGGAAAACAATGAGCAGTTCTTC
CASRKAGGENNEQFF
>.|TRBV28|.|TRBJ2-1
TGTGCCAGCCTTTCCGGGACGGCCTCCTACAATGAGCAGTTCTTC
CASLSGTASYNEQFF
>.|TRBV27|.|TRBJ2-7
TGTGCCAGCACCCCCGGCGGGAATTCCTACGAGCAGTACTTC
CASTPGGNSYEQYF
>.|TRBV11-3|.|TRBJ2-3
TGTGCCAGCAGCTCCGGGGGCCCTAAGAGCACAGATACGCAGTATTTT
CASSSGGPKSTDTQYF
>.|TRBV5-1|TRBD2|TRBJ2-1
TGCGCCAGCAGCACTGGTGGGCTAGCGGGAGCTAGGTCCTACAATGAGCAGTTCTTC
CASSTGGLAGARSYNEQFF
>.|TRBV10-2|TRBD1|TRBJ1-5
TGCGCCAGCAGTGAGCAGGACAGGGTTGGACAGCCCCAGCATTTT
CASSEQDRVGQPQHF
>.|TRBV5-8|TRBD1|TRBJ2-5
TGTGCCAGCAACATAATCCTCCAGACAGGGTTATCAGAGACCCAGTACTTC
CASNIILQTGLSETQYF
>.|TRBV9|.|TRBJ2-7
TGTGCCAGCAGCGTCTCCGGAGGTATTGAGCAGTACTTC
CASSVSGGIEQYF
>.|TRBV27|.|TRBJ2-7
TGTGCCAGCAGTAGCAGGGACTCATCCGACGAGCAGTGCTTC
CASSSRDSSDEQCF
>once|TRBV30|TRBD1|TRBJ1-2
TGTGCCTGGGGTCGGGACAGTAACTATGGCTACACCTTC
CAWGRDSNYGYTF
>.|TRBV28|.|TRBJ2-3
TGTGCCAGCAGAGCACATGGGGCCGTGGATACGCAGTATTTT
CASRAHGAVDTQYF
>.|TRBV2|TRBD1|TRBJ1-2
TGTGCCAGCAGTGAGCACAGGGGAGGATATGGCTACACCTTC
CASSEHRGGYGYTF
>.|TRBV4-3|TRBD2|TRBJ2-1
TGCGCCAGCAGCCGAGGGACTAGCGGGGGTGGTAATGAGCAGTTCTTC
CASSRGTSGGGNEQFF
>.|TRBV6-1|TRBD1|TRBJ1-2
TGTGCCAGCAGGATGGGACAGTCAAACTATGGCTACACCTTC
CASRMGQSNYGYTF
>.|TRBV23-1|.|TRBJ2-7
TGCGCCAGCAGTCTTCCGACAGGAGGCTACGAGCAGTACTTC
CASSLPTGGYEQYF
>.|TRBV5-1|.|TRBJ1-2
TGCGCCAGCAGCTTGGGGTGGGGGACACCGAGCTATGGCTACACCTTC
CASSLGWGTPSYGYTF
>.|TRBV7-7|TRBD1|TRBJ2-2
TGTGCCAGCAGCCCGACGGGACAGCGCACCGGGGAGCTGTTTTTT
CASSPTGQRTGELFF
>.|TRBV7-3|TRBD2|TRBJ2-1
TGTGCCAGCAGCTTAAGGACTAGCTCCTACAATGAGCAGTTCTTC
CASSLRTSSYNEQFF
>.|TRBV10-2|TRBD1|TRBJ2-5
TGCGCCAGCAGTGAGACCGACAGGGGCCAAGAGACCCAGTACTTC
CASSETDRGQETQYF
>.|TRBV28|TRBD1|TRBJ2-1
TGTGCCAGCAAGGGGGCCATAGCAGACTACAATGAGCAGTTCTTC
CASKGAIADYNEQFF
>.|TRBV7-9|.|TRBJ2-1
TGTGCCAGCAGCCCCCGGATGGGACTTTACAATGAGCAGTTCTTC
CASSPRMGLYNEQFF
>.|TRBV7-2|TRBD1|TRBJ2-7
TGTGCCAGCAGCTTAGGGACAGGGGGGAGATCCTACGAGCAGTACTTC
CASSLGTGGRSYEQYF
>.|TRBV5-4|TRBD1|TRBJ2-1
TGTGCCAGCAGCAGGAGACAGGGGGTCTACAATGAGCAGTTCTTC
CASSRRQGVYNEQFF
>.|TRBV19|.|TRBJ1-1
TGTGCCAGTATGCGGGGAAGCCTTCTCAACACTGAAGCTTTCTTT
CASMRGSLLNTEAFF
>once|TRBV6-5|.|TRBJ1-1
TGTGCCAGCAGTTTGTTCACAAACACTGAAGCTTTCTTT
CASSLFTNTEAFF
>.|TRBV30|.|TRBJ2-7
TGTGCCTTAGGTCGGCAGGCCTACGAGCAGTACTTC
CALGRQAYEQYF
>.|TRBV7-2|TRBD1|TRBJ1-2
TGTGCCAGCAGCTCTCCGGGACAGTTTTGGGGCTACACCTTC
CASSSPGQFWGYTF
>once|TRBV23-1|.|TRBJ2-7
TGCGCCAGCAGTCTGACGGAGACCTACGAGCAGTACTTC
CASSLTETYEQYF
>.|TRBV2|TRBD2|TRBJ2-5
TGTGCCAGCAGGGCAACTAGCGCCCAAGAGACCCAGTACTTC
CASRATSAQETQYF
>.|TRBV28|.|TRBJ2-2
TGTGCCAGTCTTCAGGGCCCCGGGGAGCTGTTTTTT
CASLQGPGELFF
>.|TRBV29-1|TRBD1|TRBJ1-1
TGCAGCGTTGGTCAGGGGGCGCTTAACACTGAAGCTTTCTTT
CSVGQGALNTEAFF
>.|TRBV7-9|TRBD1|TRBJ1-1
TGTGCCGTCTACAGGGGCGGCCGGGGCACTGAAGCTTTCTTT
CAVYRGGRGTEAFF
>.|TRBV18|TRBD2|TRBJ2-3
TGTGCCAGCTCCTCCCTAGCGGGAGCGGCAGATACGCAGTATTTT
CASSSLAGAADTQYF